This is a list of T cell receptor beta chains from one sample in a study of T cell responses to AZD1222 COVID-19 vaccine. Libraries were prepared by immunoSEQ multiplex PCR; TCRdb keeps only in-frame clonotypes and omits some of them. This table has about 81,000 clones, around nine tenths appearing once. Specimen: peripheral blood, collected 28 days after the second AZD1222 dose. Receptors originate from an adult who received the AZD1222 COVID-19 vaccine. The CDR3 runs from the conserved cysteine through the conserved F or W. A D gene is named only where the DNA matches it firmly. Clone size is stated in some rows and not others, as once, few, many or a class when expanded.

V	J	length	size	D	CDR3	DNA
TRBV6-2/TRBV6-3	TRBJ1-2	15	NA	NA	CASSSYDPGKDGYTF	TGTGCCAGCAGTTCCTACGACCCTGGGAAAGATGGCTACACCTTC
TRBV11-2	TRBJ2-5	14	NA	NA	CASSLGGPGETQYF	TGTGCCAGCAGCTTAGGGGGGCCGGGGGAGACCCAGTACTTC
TRBV5-1	TRBJ2-5	16	NA	TRBD2	CASRPGTSGGEETQYF	TGCGCCAGCAGACCCGGGACTAGCGGGGGGGAAGAGACCCAGTACTTC
TRBV7-2	TRBJ2-7	16	NA	TRBD1	CASSLGSGTAFYEQYF	TGTGCCAGCAGCTTAGGGTCCGGGACAGCCTTCTACGAGCAGTACTTC
TRBV28	TRBJ1-5	17	NA	TRBD1	CASSEGTGNVGNQPQHF	TGTGCCAGCAGCGAGGGGACAGGGAACGTCGGCAATCAGCCCCAGCATTTT
TRBV19	TRBJ2-2	16	NA	TRBD1	CASSASTPTGAGELFF	TGTGCCAGTAGTGCCTCCACCCCGACAGGGGCCGGGGAGCTGTTTTTT
TRBV2	TRBJ1-2	14	NA	NA	CASSETGELSGYTF	TGTGCCAGCAGTGAAACGGGGGAATTGAGTGGCTACACCTTC
TRBV5-1	TRBJ1-1	13	NA	NA	CASSLSGDTEAFF	TGCGCCAGCAGCTTGTCGGGGGACACTGAAGCTTTCTTT
TRBV5-1	TRBJ2-3	14	once	TRBD1	CASSQDREYDTQYF	TGCGCCAGCAGCCAGGACAGGGAATATGATACGCAGTATTTT
TRBV6-2/TRBV6-3	TRBJ1-2	14	once	TRBD1	CASSYSRTGVGYTF	TGTGCCAGCAGTTACTCAAGGACAGGGGTCGGCTACACCTTC
TRBV11-2	TRBJ2-3	15	NA	NA	CASSPGTLSTDTQYF	TGTGCCAGCAGCCCCGGGACGCTCAGCACAGATACGCAGTATTTT
TRBV3-1/TRBV3-2	TRBJ2-1	15	NA	NA	CASSPRADSYNEQFF	TGTGCCAGCAGCCCCCGGGCCGATTCCTACAATGAGCAGTTCTTC
TRBV12-3/TRBV12-4	TRBJ2-5	10	NA	NA	CATGVETQYF	TGTGCCACTGGGGTCGAGACCCAGTACTTC
TRBV4-3	TRBJ1-2	15	NA	NA	CASSRTAKSNYGYTF	TGCGCCAGCAGCCGAACAGCAAAATCTAACTATGGCTACACCTTC
TRBV5-1	TRBJ2-3	12	NA	NA	CASSFNQDTQYF	TGCGCCAGCAGCTTTAACCAGGATACGCAGTATTTT
TRBV28	TRBJ1-2	13	NA	NA	CASRPAGTKNYTF	TGTGCCAGCAGGCCAGCCGGGACCAAAAACTACACCTTC
TRBV10-3	TRBJ1-4	13	NA	NA	CAISVDHNEKLFF	TGTGCCATCAGTGTAGATCACAATGAAAAACTGTTTTTT
TRBV28	TRBJ2-6	14	few	NA	CASSRTGAANVLTF	TGTGCCAGCAGTCGGACGGGGGCGGCCAACGTCCTGACTTTC
TRBV5-6	TRBJ2-7	12	NA	NA	CASSLYSYEQYF	TGTGCCAGCAGCTTGTACTCGTACGAGCAGTACTTC
TRBV19	TRBJ1-3	13	NA	NA	CASCKGGGNTIYF	TGTGCCAGTTGTAAGGGTGGTGGAAACACCATATATTTT
TRBV5-6	TRBJ1-4	12	NA	NA	CASSLYSGGLFF	TGTGCCAGCAGCTTGTATTCCGGAGGGCTGTTTTTT
TRBV24-1	TRBJ1-5	16	NA	NA	CATSDSVAGGNQPQHF	TGTGCCACCAGTGATTCCGTGGCAGGGGGCAATCAGCCCCAGCATTTT
TRBV24-1	TRBJ2-5	13	NA	NA	CATSDAYQETQYF	TGTGCCACCAGTGACGCTTACCAAGAGACCCAGTACTTC
TRBV5-1	TRBJ2-5	16	NA	NA	CASSSLESPGRETQYF	TGCGCCAGCAGCTCTCTCGAGTCACCCGGCCGGGAGACCCAGTACTTC
TRBV28	TRBJ2-7	15	NA	NA	CASSPSWDISYEQYF	TGTGCCAGCAGTCCCTCCTGGGACATTTCCTACGAGCAGTACTTC
TRBV9	TRBJ2-3	13	NA	NA	CASSVQLTDTQYF	TGTGCCAGCAGCGTGCAACTCACAGATACGCAGTATTTT
TRBV2	TRBJ1-2	12	once	TRBD1	CARGQGISGYTF	TGTGCCAGGGGACAGGGTATATCTGGCTACACCTTC
TRBV2	TRBJ1-6	14	NA	NA	CASRAREGRSPLHF	TGTGCCAGCAGGGCCCGGGAGGGGAGGTCACCCCTCCACTTT
TRBV3-1/TRBV3-2	TRBJ1-1	16	NA	TRBD1	CASSQGIFRGNAEAFF	TGTGCCAGCAGCCAAGGTATATTCAGGGGGAACGCTGAAGCTTTCTTT
TRBV28	TRBJ2-7	11	NA	NA	CASSWGNEQYF	TGTGCCAGCAGCTGGGGTAACGAGCAGTACTTC
TRBV28	TRBJ2-3	14	once	TRBD1	CASSPDRGTDTQYF	TGTGCCAGCAGTCCGGACAGGGGCACAGATACGCAGTATTTT
TRBV3-1/TRBV3-2	TRBJ1-5	13	NA	NA	CASSPGRNQPQHF	TGTGCCAGCAGCCCGGGGAGAAATCAGCCCCAGCATTTT
TRBV18	TRBJ1-1	15	NA	NA	CASSPPGTMNTEAFF	TGTGCCAGCTCTCCACCGGGAACCATGAACACTGAAGCTTTCTTT
TRBV24-1	TRBJ2-1	15	NA	NA	CATSIRGGSDNEQFF	TGTGCCACCAGTATCAGAGGGGGATCAGACAATGAGCAGTTCTTC
TRBV19	TRBJ2-2	17	NA	TRBD1	CASTERGQGAPDGELFF	TGTGCCAGTACCGAGCGGGGACAGGGTGCCCCGGATGGGGAGCTGTTTTTT
TRBV7-3	TRBJ1-6	15	NA	NA	CASSLMRQANSPLHF	TGTGCCAGCAGCTTAATGCGCCAGGCGAATTCACCCCTCCACTTT
TRBV10-2	TRBJ1-5	16	NA	NA	CASSEISGGVIWPQHF	TGCGCCAGCAGTGAAATTTCGGGGGGTGTAATCTGGCCCCAGCATTTT
TRBV7-2	TRBJ2-3	16	NA	TRBD2	CASSLGTSGGLYTQYF	TGTGCCAGCAGCTTAGGGACTAGCGGGGGATTATATACGCAGTATTTT
TRBV5-6	TRBJ1-3	14	NA	NA	CASSPTGIGNTIYF	TGTGCCAGCAGCCCAACAGGGATAGGAAACACCATATATTTT
TRBV6-2/TRBV6-3	TRBJ1-2	15	NA	TRBD1	CASSFSRQGSYGYTF	TGTGCCAGCAGTTTCTCCCGACAGGGAAGCTATGGCTACACCTTC
TRBV7-2	TRBJ1-4	14	NA	TRBD1	CASSLGDRGRGLFF	TGTGCCAGCAGCTTAGGTGACAGGGGAAGGGGACTGTTTTTT
TRBV21-1	TRBJ1-6	18	once	NA	CASSKLLWTGRLSSPLHF	TGTGCCAGCAGCAAGCTTCTCTGGACAGGGAGGCTATCTTCACCCCTCCACTTT
TRBV7-2	TRBJ2-7	15	NA	NA	CASSPRSESSYEQYF	TGTGCCAGCAGCCCGAGGAGCGAGAGCTCCTACGAGCAGTACTTC
TRBV5-6	TRBJ1-4	15	NA	NA	CASRAYGAANEKLFF	TGTGCCAGCAGGGCCTACGGTGCAGCTAATGAAAAACTGTTTTTT
TRBV6-5	TRBJ1-5	14	NA	NA	CASSYAGLNQPQHF	TGTGCCAGCAGTTACGCTGGGCTCAATCAGCCCCAGCATTTT
TRBV24-1	TRBJ2-3	14	NA	NA	CATSYGGITDTQYF	TGTGCCACCAGTTACGGGGGAATCACAGATACGCAGTATTTT
TRBV21-1	TRBJ1-1	13	NA	NA	CASKVRLNTEAFF	TGTGCCAGCAAGGTCAGGTTGAACACTGAAGCTTTCTTT
TRBV28	TRBJ2-3	14	NA	NA	CASSFLAGTDTQYF	TGTGCCAGCAGTTTTTTAGCGGGCACAGATACGCAGTATTTT
TRBV5-1	TRBJ2-7	15	once	NA	CASSLVTGPAYEQYF	TGCGCCAGCAGCTTGGTAACAGGGCCCGCCTACGAGCAGTACTTC
TRBV27	TRBJ1-6	15	once	TRBD1	CASSLSPGGNSPLHF	TGTGCCAGCAGTTTATCCCCAGGGGGGAATTCACCCCTCCACTTT
TRBV2	TRBJ1-5	14	NA	TRBD1	CASNPTGPNQPQHF	TGTGCCAGCAACCCGACAGGGCCCAATCAGCCCCAGCATTTT
TRBV9	TRBJ1-3	14	NA	NA	CASSTRSSGNTIYF	TGTGCCAGCAGCACCCGTTCCTCTGGAAACACCATATATTTT
TRBV5-1	TRBJ2-3	16	NA	TRBD1	CASSQDRGRNADTQYF	TGCGCCAGCAGCCAAGACAGGGGTAGAAACGCAGATACGCAGTATTTT
TRBV4-1	TRBJ2-1	17	NA	TRBD2	CASSSGTSGGAYNEQFF	TGCGCCAGCAGCTCCGGGACTAGCGGGGGGGCCTACAATGAGCAGTTCTTC
TRBV20-1	TRBJ1-1	15	NA	TRBD1	CSASGRDRMFSEAFF	TGCAGTGCTAGTGGCCGGGACAGGATGTTCAGTGAAGCTTTCTTT